Reported below is one T cell receptor beta chain. Assay: immunoSEQ multiplex PCR; the TCRdb copy retains only in-frame clones and omits some. The sample lists approximately 350,000 clones, about 90% seen once, with 1% to 1.5% in the top ten. The sample is drawn from a study of blood T cell repertoires in COVID-19. About the research overall: COVID-19 samples collected from the United States, Italy and Spain covered acute and convalescent phases. Sample material is recorded as cDNA or gDNA derived from T cells, B-cell-depleted T cells, or PBMCs.

With V trimmed by 7 bases and J by 4 bases, 8 bases remained unmatched. CDR1 and CDR2 (germline): MNHEY, SVGAGI. The CDR3 sequence is 15 residues long. What was sequenced was peripheral blood. This chain connects TRBV6-5 to TRBJ1-1; 11 bases match TRBD1. This receptor was identified in a man aged 40-55 years with acute or convalescent COVID-19. CDR3 sequence reads: CASNGQGAAITEAFF. The CDR3 region has the DNA TGTGCCAGCAACGGACAGGGGGCTGCTATCACTGAAGCTTTCTTT.